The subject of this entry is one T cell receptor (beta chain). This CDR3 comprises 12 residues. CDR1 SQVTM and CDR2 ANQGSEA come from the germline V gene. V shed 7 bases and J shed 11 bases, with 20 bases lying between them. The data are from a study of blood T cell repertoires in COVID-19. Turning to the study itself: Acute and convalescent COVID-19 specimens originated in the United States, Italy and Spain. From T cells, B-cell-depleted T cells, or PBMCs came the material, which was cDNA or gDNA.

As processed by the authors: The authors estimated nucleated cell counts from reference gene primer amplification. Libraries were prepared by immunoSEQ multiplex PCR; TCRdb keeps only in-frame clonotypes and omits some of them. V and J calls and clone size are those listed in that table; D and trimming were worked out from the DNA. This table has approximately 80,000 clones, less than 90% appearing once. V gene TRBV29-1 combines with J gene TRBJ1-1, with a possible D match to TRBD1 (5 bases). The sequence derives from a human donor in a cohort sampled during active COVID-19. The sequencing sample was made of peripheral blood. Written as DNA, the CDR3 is TGCAGCGCTAAGGAACAGGTTGGGGTGGCTTTCTTT. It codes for CSAKEQVGVAFF.